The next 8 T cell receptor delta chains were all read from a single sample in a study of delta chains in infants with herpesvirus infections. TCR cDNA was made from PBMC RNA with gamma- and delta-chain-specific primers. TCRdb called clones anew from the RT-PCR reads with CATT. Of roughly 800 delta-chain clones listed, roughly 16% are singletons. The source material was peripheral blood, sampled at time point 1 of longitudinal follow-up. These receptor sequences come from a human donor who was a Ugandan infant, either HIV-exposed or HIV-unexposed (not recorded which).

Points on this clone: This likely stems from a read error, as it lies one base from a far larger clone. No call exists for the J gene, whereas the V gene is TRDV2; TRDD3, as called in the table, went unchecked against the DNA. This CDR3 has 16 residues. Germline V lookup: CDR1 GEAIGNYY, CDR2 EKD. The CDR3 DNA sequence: TGTGCCTGTGACACGAATACTGGGGGATACGCGGGAAAACCCATCTTT. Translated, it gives CACDTNTGGYAGKPIF.

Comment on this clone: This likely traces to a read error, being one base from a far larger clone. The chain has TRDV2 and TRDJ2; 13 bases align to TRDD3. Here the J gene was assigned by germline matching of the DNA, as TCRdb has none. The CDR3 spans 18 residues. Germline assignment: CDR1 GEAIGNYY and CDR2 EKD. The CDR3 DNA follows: TGTGCCTATGACCTGCTCCGTACTGGGGGATACGTGACAGCACAACTCTTCTTT. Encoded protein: CAYDLLRTGGYVTAQLFF.

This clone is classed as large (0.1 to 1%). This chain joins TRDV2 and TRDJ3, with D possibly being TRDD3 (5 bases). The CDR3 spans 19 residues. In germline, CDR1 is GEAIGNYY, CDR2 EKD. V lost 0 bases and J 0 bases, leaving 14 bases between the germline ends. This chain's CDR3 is CACDTLVGDPSWDTRQMFF. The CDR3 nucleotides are TGTGCCTGTGACACCCTCGTAGGGGACCCCTCCTGGGACACCCGACAGATGTTTTTC.

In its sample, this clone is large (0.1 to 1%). The CDR3 protein is CACVPLLGDTDKLIF. The CDR3 nucleotides are TGTGCCTGTGTTCCCCTACTGGGGGACACCGATAAACTCATCTTT. The rearrangement uses TRDV2 and TRDJ1, with 8 bases identical to TRDD3. The V gene end was trimmed by 5 bases and the J gene end by 0 bases; junction bases not matched to a gene: 7. CDR3 length: 15 residues. Germline V gene lookup returns CDR1 GEAIGNYY and CDR2 EKD.

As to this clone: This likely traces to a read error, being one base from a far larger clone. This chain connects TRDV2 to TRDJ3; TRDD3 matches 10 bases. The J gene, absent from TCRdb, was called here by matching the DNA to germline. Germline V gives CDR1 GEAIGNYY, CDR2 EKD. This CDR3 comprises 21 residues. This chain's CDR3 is CACDFVLGDLSSSRDTRQMFF. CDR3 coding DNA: TGTGCCTGTGATTTCGTACTGGGGGATCTATCCAGCTCCCGGGACACCCGACAGATGTTTTTC.

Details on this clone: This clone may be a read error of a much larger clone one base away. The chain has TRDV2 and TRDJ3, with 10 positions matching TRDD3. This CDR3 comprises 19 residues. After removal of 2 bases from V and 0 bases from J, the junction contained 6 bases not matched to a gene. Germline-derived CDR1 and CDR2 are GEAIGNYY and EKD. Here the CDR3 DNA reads TGTGCCTGTGACAACATACTGGGGGATTCCTCCTGGGACACCCGACAGATGTTTTTC. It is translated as CACDNILGDSSWDTRQMFF.

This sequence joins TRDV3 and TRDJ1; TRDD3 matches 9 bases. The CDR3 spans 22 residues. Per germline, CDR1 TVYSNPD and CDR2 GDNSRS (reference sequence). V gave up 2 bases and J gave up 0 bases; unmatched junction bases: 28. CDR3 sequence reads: CAFYAGPSLPLGDFSYTDKLIF. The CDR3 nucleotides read TGTGCCTTTTATGCTGGACCAAGCCTTCCTCTGGGGGATTTCTCATACACCGATAAACTCATCTTT.

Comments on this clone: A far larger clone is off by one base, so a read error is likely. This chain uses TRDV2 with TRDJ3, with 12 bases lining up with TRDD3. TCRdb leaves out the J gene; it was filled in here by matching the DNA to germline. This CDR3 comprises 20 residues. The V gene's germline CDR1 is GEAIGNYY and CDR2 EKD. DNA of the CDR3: TGTGCCTGTGACACCTTACTGGGGGATACCAGCTCCCGGGACACCCGACAGATGTTTTTC. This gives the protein CACDTLLGDTSSRDTRQMFF.